Following are 27 T cell receptor beta chains from one sample sequenced in a study of T cells in Graves' hyperthyroidism and ophthalmopathy. It was RNA transcripts that yielded the amplified TCR beta CDR3 regions. With the HTBI primer set, the TCR CDR3 went through a first round of RT-PCR. TCRdb re-derived calls from the multiplex PCR reads in MiXCR, one entry per CDR3 protein. The profile shows 300,000 to 450,000 distinct CDR3 sequences, roughly 15% of them singletons. Specimen: blood. These receptors all come from a young woman with Graves' ophthalmopathy.

This clonotype was seen repeatedly, ten times or more. The chain is built from TRBV5-1 and TRBJ2-7; D remains ambiguous. Trimming took 1 base from V and 6 from J, leaving 11 bases between them. The germline V gene encodes CDR1 SGHRS and CDR2 YFSETQ. The CDR3 spans 13 residues. CDR3 region: CASSLFRSSEQYF. CDR3 in DNA: TGCGCCAGCAGCTTGTTTAGGAGCTCCGAGCAGTACTTC.

There are many counts of this clonotype. The CDR3 DNA reads as TGTGCCAGCAGCTCGCCGGGACAGGGTTCGACACCCCTCCACTTT. Its protein is CASSSPGQGSTPLHF. The V call is TRBV27, the J call TRBJ1-6; 9 nucleotides line up with TRBD1. Germline trimming cut 6 bases from V and 11 bases from J; bases unmatched to any gene: 11. From germline, CDR1 is MNHEY and CDR2 SMNVEV (reference sequence). The CDR3 spans 15 residues.

This clonotype has a handful of counts. This chain links TRBV7-3 with TRBJ2-3; 12 positions match TRBD2. The V gene's germline CDR1 is SGHTA and CDR2 FQGTGA. Trimming at V came to 5 bases and at J to 6 bases, leaving 12 bases not matched to a gene. The length of the CDR3 is 17 residues. The CDR3 protein is CASSPQTSGGGLDTQYF. CDR3 sequence (DNA): TGTGCCAGCAGCCCTCAGACTAGCGGGGGTGGATTGGATACGCAGTATTTT.

This clonotype turned up a few times. V and J are TRBV14 and TRBJ2-7; 8 positions match TRBD1. The CDR3 contains 15 residues. The germline gives CDR1 SGHDN, CDR2 FVKESK. J gave up 3 bases and V 9 bases, and 13 bases lay outside the gene matches. In DNA, the CDR3 is TGTGCCAGTCAAAGGACAGGGACCCCTGGCTACGAGCAGTACTTC. It is translated as CASQRTGTPGYEQYF.

The rearrangement uses TRBV7-2 and TRBJ1-1; TRBD1 matches at 10 bases. After removal of 2 bases from V and 1 base from J, the junction contained 1 base not matched to a gene. Germline assignment: CDR1 SGHTA and CDR2 FQGNSA. The CDR3 has 15 amino acids. The CDR3 reads CASSLWDRGNTEAFF. The CDR3 region has the DNA TGTGCCAGCAGCTTATGGGACAGGGGGAACACTGAAGCTTTCTTT.

This chain links TRBV7-2 with TRBJ2-1, with TRBD2 identical over 12 bases. In germline, CDR1 is SGHTA, CDR2 FQGNSA. The CDR3 loop spans 17 amino acids. Trimming took 4 bases from V and 7 from J; bases not matched to a gene: 11. CDR3 nucleotide sequence: TGTGCCAGCAGCTACCAGCATCTAGCGGGGGGGCCGAATGAGCAGTTCTTC. Amino acids: CASSYQHLAGGPNEQFF.

There are a few counts of this clonotype. The chain links TRBV7-9 to TRBJ2-5; unclear D gene. Looked up from germline, CDR1 is SEHNR and CDR2 is FQNEAQ (reference sequence). The V end was cut by 5 bases, the J end by 2 bases, with 9 bases between. The CDR3 has 13 amino acids. The CDR3 loop is CASSPSGQETQYF. In DNA form, the CDR3 reads TGTGCCAGCAGCCCCTCGGGTCAAGAGACCCAGTACTTC.

The table lists this clonotype with many counts. The gene calls are TRBV7-9 and TRBJ2-7; possibly TRBD1 for D (5 bases). The CDR3 has 14 amino acids. Trimming shortened V by 5 bases and J by 2 bases, and 13 bases separated the two germline ends. Germline V lookup: CDR1 SEHNR, CDR2 FQNEAQ (reference sequence). CDR3 protein: CASSRVDRTYEQYF. The CDR3 DNA reads as TGTGCCAGCAGCCGGGTTGACAGAACCTACGAGCAGTACTTC. Combining the CDR3 with reference TRBV7-9 and TRBJ2-7 gives the whole variable domain DTGVSQNPRHKITKRGQNVTFRCDPISEHNRLYWYRQTLGQGPEFLTYFQNEAQLEKSRLLSDRFSAERPKGSFSTLEIQRTEQGDSAMYLCASSRVDRTYEQYFGPGTRLTVT.

The CDR3: CASSITTGATNEKLFF. The CDR3 nucleotides are TGTGCCAGTAGTATAACGACAGGGGCAACTAATGAAAAACTGTTTTTT. V is TRBV19 and J is TRBJ1-4; 8 positions agree with TRBD1. Germline V gives CDR1 LNHDA, CDR2 SQIVND (reference sequence). The CDR3 is made up of 16 amino acids. J was trimmed by 0 bases and V by 2 bases; bases with no gene match: 2. The full variable domain, in which reference TRBV19 and TRBJ1-4 provide the parts outside the CDR3, is DGGITQSPKYLFRKEGQNVTLSCEQNLNHDAMYWYRQDPGQGLRLIYYSQIVNDFQKGDIAEGYSVSREKKESFPLTVTSAQKNPTAFYLCASSITTGATNEKLFFGSGTQLSVL.

This clonotype was recorded many times. The chain recombines TRBV3-1 with TRBJ1-3; D uncertain. CDR3 length: 13 amino acids. Trimming pared 8 bases from V and 0 bases from J, leaving 8 bases between. The germline V gene has CDR1 LGHDT and CDR2 YNNKEL (reference sequence). CDR3 sequence: CASGPSSGNTIYF. The CDR3 nucleotides read TGTGCCAGCGGCCCGAGCTCTGGAAACACCATATATTTT. The whole variable domain, remainder taken from reference TRBV3-1 and TRBJ1-3, is DTAVSQTPKYLVTQMGNDKSIKCEQNLGHDTMYWYKQDSKKFLKIMFSYNNKELIINETVPNRFSPKSPDKAHLNLHINSLELGDSAVYFCASGPSSGNTIYFGEGSWLTVV.

This chain uses TRBV27 with TRBJ1-4; TRBD1 matches 12 bases. This CDR3 has 19 amino acids. Germline trimming cut 1 base from V and 6 bases from J; bases unmatched to any gene: 12. Germline loops: CDR1 MNHEY, CDR2 SMNVEV (reference sequence). CDR3 loop: CASSLFSPGTGGEYEKLFF. As DNA, the CDR3 is TGTGCCAGCAGTTTATTTAGCCCCGGGACAGGGGGCGAGTATGAAAAACTGTTTTTT.

The chain combines TRBV5-1 with TRBJ2-4; D possibly corresponds to TRBD1 (6 bases). The V end was cut by 4 bases, the J end by 10 bases, with 12 bases between. CDR1 is SGHRS and CDR2 is YFSETQ in the germline V gene. The CDR3 extends over 12 amino acids. CDR3 loop: CASSETGKIQYF. For the CDR3, the DNA is TGCGCCAGCAGCGAAACAGGGAAAATTCAGTACTTC.

This clonotype was recorded at least ten times. The rearrangement links TRBV18 to TRBJ2-7; 9 nucleotides agree with TRBD1. This CDR3 has 14 residues. Per germline, CDR1 KGHSH and CDR2 LQKENI. The ends lost 4 bases at V and 3 bases at J; junction bases unmatched: 4. The CDR3 is CASSLGTGYYEQYF. The CDR3 DNA follows: TGTGCCAGCTCACTCGGGACAGGGTACTACGAGCAGTACTTC.

This clonotype was seen ten or more times. CDR3 residues: CATSRDRVMNEQFF. In DNA form, the CDR3 reads TGTGCCACCAGCCGGGACAGGGTAATGAATGAGCAGTTCTTC. This sequence joins TRBV15 and TRBJ2-1; 9 bases are a match to TRBD1. The V gene's germline CDR1 is LNHNV and CDR2 YYDKDF (reference sequence). The CDR3 covers 14 residues. V lost 5 bases and J lost 7; bases outside the gene matches: 6.

The chain uses TRBV7-2 and TRBJ2-3, with 8 positions matching TRBD1. Trimming took 0 bases from V and 4 from J; bases not matched to a gene: 6. This CDR3 spans 16 amino acids. The germline V gene has CDR1 SGHTA and CDR2 FQGNSA. The CDR3 sequence: CASSLASQGASDTQYF. The CDR3 DNA is TGTGCCAGCAGCTTAGCGTCGCAGGGGGCTTCAGATACGCAGTATTTT.

This clonotype was detected ten times or more. This sequence joins TRBV24-1 and TRBJ2-2; the match to TRBD2 covers 8 bases. The CDR3 runs 16 residues. The V and J ends lost 5 bases and 1 base, in that order; junction bases with no gene match: 5. Germline assignment: CDR1 KGHDR and CDR2 SFDVKD. The CDR3 DNA reads TGTGCCACCAGTGCTCCGGGGGGGCTGAACACCGGGGAGCTGTTTTTT. This sequence encodes CATSAPGGLNTGELFF.

The rearrangement joins TRBV7-9 to TRBJ2-1; 9 bases fit TRBD1. Unmatched junction bases numbered 14, after V lost 4 bases and J lost 4 bases. The CDR3 contains 18 residues. Looked up from germline, CDR1 is SEHNR and CDR2 is FQNEAQ (reference sequence). The CDR3 spells CASSSGQGIPRPYNEQFF. The CDR3 DNA reads TGTGCCAGCAGCTCCGGACAGGGGATACCACGACCTTACAATGAGCAGTTCTTC. Variable domain in full (rest from reference TRBV7-9 and TRBJ2-1): DTGVSQNPRHKITKRGQNVTFRCDPISEHNRLYWYRQTLGQGPEFLTYFQNEAQLEKSRLLSDRFSAERPKGSFSTLEIQRTEQGDSAMYLCASSSGQGIPRPYNEQFFGPGTRLTVL.

This chain links TRBV6-2 or TRBV6-3 with TRBJ1-1; TRBD1 is a possible D gene (5 bases). Germline V gene lookup returns CDR1 MNHEY and CDR2 SVGEGT. The CDR3 runs to 16 residues. Deletions cut 4 bases from V and 0 bases from J, with 15 bases between. In DNA, the CDR3 is TGTGCCAGCAGTTTTGACCGGGAGGGGATGAACACTGAAGCTTTCTTT. This gives the protein CASSFDREGMNTEAFF.

This clonotype has at least ten counts. The chain recombines TRBV28 with TRBJ2-3; a possible D gene is TRBD2 (6 bases). The CDR3 spans 14 residues. Germline V gene data show CDR1 as MDHEN and CDR2 as SYDVKM. V was cut by 6 bases and J by 2 bases, with 12 bases left in between. CDR3 protein: CASSTRGYTDTQYF. The CDR3 DNA reads as TGTGCCAGCAGCACCCGGGGGTACACAGATACGCAGTATTTT.

This clonotype was counted many times. The V gene is TRBV20-1, the J gene TRBJ1-1; D uncertain. Looked up from germline, CDR1 is DFQATT and CDR2 is SNEGSKA (reference sequence). This CDR3 has 14 residues. Trimming removed 3 bases from V and 0 bases from J, with 11 bases in between. CDR3 residues: CSASAMPLNTEAFF. CDR3 DNA: TGCAGTGCTAGCGCCATGCCCCTGAACACTGAAGCTTTCTTT.

The rearrangement joins TRBV20-1 to TRBJ2-7, with 10 bases that match TRBD2. Unmatched junction bases numbered 9, after V lost 6 bases and J lost 7 bases. Germline V gene lookup returns CDR1 DFQATT and CDR2 SNEGSKA (reference sequence). The CDR3 spans 13 residues. The CDR3 is CSARTSGLGEQYF. CDR3 DNA: TGCAGTGCCAGGACTAGCGGTTTGGGGGAGCAGTACTTC.

The table lists this clonotype with many counts. The chain joins TRBV4-2 to TRBJ1-1; a possible D gene is TRBD1 (6 bases). CDR1 and CDR2 (germline): LGHNA, YNFKEQ. The CDR3 length is 16 residues. V lost 1 base, J lost 0 bases, and 12 bases lay in between. The CDR3 DNA reads TGTGCCAGCAGCCAAGGGGACGGACAGTTGAACACTGAAGCTTTCTTT. Encoded protein: CASSQGDGQLNTEAFF.

This clonotype was detected ten times or more. The chain couples TRBV5-1 to TRBJ1-1; TRBD1 matches 9 bases. V dropped 4 bases and J dropped 5; count of bases not matched to a gene: 12. The CDR3 totals 16 residues. Germline assignment: CDR1 SGHRS and CDR2 YFSETQ. The CDR3 reads CASSRSSPDRGTEAFF. The CDR3 region has the DNA TGCGCCAGCAGCCGAAGCTCGCCCGACAGGGGGACTGAAGCTTTCTTT. Supplemented by reference TRBV5-1 and TRBJ1-1, the full variable domain reads KAGVTQTPRYLIKTRGQQVTLSCSPISGHRSVSWYQQTPGQGLQFLFEYFSETQRNKGNFPGRFSGRQFSNSRSEMNVSTLELGDSALYLCASSRSSPDRGTEAFFGQGTRLTVV.

This clonotype appeared many times. The chain uses TRBV12-3 or TRBV12-4 and TRBJ1-2, with 7 nucleotides matching TRBD1. The V gene end was trimmed by 7 bases and the J gene end by 4 bases; junction bases not matched to a gene: 6. There are 13 residues in the CDR3. The CDR3 nucleotides are TGTGCCAGCAATGAGGGACAGCTCTATGGCTACACCTTC. Amino acids: CASNEGQLYGYTF.

This clonotype was seen a single time. The chain couples TRBV20-1 to TRBJ2-5; 16 nucleotides line up with TRBD2. Germline-derived CDR1 and CDR2 are DFQATT and SNEGSKA (reference sequence). The V and J ends lost 3 bases and 2 bases, in that order; junction bases with no gene match: 0. This CDR3 has 15 residues. The CDR3 loop reads CSARGLAGGQETQYF. The DNA for the CDR3 is TGCAGTGCTAGGGGACTAGCGGGGGGGCAAGAGACCCAGTACTTC.

At least ten counts were recorded for this clonotype. The chain uses TRBV2 and TRBJ2-6; 9 bases agree with TRBD1. V was pared by 3 bases and J by 0 bases, with 3 bases of the junction left unmatched. Germline CDR1 and CDR2: SNHLY and FYNNEI. This CDR3 is built from 17 residues. The CDR3 loop reads CASSETGGLSGANVLTF. As DNA, the CDR3 is TGTGCCAGCAGTGAGACAGGGGGTCTCTCTGGGGCCAACGTCCTGACTTTC.

This clonotype showed up many times. V gene TRBV7-2 combines with J gene TRBJ2-1, with D possibly matching TRBD2 (7 bases). The ends were cut back, 2 bases at V and 1 base at J, with 12 bases in the middle. CDR1 and CDR2 (germline): SGHTA, FQGNSA. The CDR3 runs 16 residues. The CDR3 here is CASSLHRGASYNEQFF. For the CDR3, the DNA is TGTGCCAGCAGCTTACACCGGGGGGCTTCCTACAATGAGCAGTTCTTC.